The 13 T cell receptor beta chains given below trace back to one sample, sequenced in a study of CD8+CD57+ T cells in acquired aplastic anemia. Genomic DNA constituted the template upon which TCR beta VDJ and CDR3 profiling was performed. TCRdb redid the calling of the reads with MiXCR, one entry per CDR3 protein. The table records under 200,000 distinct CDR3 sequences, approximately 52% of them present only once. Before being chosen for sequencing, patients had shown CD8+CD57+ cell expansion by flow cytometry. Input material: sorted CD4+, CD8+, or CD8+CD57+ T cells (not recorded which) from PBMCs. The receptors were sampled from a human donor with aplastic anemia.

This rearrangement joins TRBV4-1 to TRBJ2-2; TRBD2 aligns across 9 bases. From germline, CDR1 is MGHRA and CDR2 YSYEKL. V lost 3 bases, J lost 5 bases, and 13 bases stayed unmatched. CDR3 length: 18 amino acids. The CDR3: CASSQPLVGREGTGELFF. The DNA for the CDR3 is TGCGCCAGCAGCCAGCCTTTGGTGGGGCGGGAGGGGACCGGGGAGCTGTTTTTT.

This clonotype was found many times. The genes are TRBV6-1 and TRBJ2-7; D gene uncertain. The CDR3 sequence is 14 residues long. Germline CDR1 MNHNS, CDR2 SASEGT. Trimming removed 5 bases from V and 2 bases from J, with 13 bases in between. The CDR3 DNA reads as TGTGCCAGCAGTTTCGATCCAGGTGCCTACGAGCAGTACTTC. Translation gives CASSFDPGAYEQYF.

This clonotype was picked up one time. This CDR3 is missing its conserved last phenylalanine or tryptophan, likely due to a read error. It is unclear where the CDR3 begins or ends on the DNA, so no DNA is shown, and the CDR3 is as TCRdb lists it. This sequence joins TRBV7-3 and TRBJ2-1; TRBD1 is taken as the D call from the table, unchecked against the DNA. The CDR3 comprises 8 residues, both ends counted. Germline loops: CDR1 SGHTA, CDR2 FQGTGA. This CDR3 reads CASSAAGD.

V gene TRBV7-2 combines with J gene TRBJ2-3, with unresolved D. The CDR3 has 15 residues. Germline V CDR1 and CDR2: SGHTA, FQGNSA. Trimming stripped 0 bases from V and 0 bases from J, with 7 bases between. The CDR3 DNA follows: TGTGCCAGCAGCTTAGCCGCGAGAAGCACAGATACGCAGTATTTT. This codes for CASSLAARSTDTQYF.

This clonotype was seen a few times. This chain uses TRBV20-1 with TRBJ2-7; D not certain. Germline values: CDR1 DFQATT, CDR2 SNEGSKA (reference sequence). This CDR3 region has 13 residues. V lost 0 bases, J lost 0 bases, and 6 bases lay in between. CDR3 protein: CSAREHTSYEQYF. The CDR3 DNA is TGCAGTGCTAGAGAGCACACCTCCTACGAGCAGTACTTC.

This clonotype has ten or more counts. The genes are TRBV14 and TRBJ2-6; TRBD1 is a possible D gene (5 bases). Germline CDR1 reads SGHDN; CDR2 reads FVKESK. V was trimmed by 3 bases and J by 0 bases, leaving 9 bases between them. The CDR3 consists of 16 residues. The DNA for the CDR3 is TGTGCCAGCAGCCAGGGGCTCCTCTCTGGGGCCAACGTCCTGACTTTC. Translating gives CASSQGLLSGANVLTF.

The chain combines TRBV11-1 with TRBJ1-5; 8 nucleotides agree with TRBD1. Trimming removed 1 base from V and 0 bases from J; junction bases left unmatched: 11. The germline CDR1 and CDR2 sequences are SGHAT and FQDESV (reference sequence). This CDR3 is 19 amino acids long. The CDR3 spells CASSLVSLAGGYSNQPQHF. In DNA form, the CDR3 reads TGTGCCAGCAGCTTAGTTAGTCTGGCAGGGGGCTATAGCAATCAGCCCCAGCATTTT.

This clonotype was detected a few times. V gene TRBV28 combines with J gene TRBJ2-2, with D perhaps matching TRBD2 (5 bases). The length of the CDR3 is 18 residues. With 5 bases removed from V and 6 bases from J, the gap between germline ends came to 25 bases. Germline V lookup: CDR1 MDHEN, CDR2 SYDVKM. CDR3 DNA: TGTGCCAGCAGTGTCACCGAGGGCCTCTTAGAATGGGCCGGGGAGCTGTTTTTT. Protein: CASSVTEGLLEWAGELFF.

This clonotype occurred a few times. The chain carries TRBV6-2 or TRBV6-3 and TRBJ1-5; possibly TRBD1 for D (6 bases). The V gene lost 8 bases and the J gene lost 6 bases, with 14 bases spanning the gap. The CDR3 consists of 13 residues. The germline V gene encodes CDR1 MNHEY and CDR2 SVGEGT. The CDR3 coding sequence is TGTGCCAGCCGAAGGGGGGGTGTTCAGCCCCAGCATTTT. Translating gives CASRRGGVQPQHF.

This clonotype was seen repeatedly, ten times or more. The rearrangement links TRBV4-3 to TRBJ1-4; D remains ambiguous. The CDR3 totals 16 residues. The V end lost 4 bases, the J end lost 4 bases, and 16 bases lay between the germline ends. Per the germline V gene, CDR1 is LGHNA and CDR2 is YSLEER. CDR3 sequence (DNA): TGCGCCAGCAGCCTGATGGCCGTCAGTCGTAATGAAAAACTGTTTTTT. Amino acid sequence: CASSLMAVSRNEKLFF.

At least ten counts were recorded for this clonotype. In DNA form, the CDR3 reads TGTGCCAGCCGACAACTATATAATTCACCCCTCCACTTT. Protein sequence: CASRQLYNSPLHF. V gene TRBV12-3 or TRBV12-4 combines with J gene TRBJ1-6, with D unresolved. The CDR3 is 13 amino acids. V lost 8 bases, J lost 4 bases, and 9 bases lay in between.

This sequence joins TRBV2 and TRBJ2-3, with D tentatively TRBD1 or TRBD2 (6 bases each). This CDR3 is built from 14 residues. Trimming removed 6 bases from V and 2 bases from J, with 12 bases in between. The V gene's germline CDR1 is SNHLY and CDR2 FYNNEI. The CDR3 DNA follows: TGTGCCAGCAGAGAGGGGGGCAACACAGATACGCAGTATTTT. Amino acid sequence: CASREGGNTDTQYF.

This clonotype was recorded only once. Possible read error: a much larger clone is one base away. In DNA, the CDR3 is TGTGCCAGCAGGCTGGCAGGGAGTGAAGAAAAACTGTTTTTT. Protein product: CASRLAGSEEKLFF. This chain joins TRBV12-3 or TRBV12-4 and TRBJ1-4, with a weak D call TRBD1 (5 bases). Trimming removed 6 bases at V and 8 bases at J, with 16 bases between. The CDR3 runs to 14 residues.